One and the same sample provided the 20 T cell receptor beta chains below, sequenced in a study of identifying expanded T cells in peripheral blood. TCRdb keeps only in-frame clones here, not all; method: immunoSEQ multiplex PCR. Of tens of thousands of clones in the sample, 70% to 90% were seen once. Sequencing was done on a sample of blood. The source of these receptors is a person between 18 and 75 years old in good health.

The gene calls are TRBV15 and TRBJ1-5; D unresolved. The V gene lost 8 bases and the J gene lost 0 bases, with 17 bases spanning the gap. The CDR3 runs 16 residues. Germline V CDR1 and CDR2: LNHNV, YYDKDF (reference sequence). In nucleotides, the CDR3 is TGTGCCACCGAGGATATGGCGGGCTATAGCAATCAGCCCCAGCATTTT. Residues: CATEDMAGYSNQPQHF.

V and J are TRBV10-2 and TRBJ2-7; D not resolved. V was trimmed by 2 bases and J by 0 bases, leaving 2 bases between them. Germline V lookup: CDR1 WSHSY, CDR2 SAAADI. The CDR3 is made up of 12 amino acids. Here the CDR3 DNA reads TGCGCCAGCAGTGAGATCTCCTACGAGCAGTACTTC. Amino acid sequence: CASSEISYEQYF.

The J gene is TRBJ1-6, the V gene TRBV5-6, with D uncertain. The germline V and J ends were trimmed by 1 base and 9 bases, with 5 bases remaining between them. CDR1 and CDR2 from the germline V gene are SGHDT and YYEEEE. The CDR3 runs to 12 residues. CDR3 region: CASSLLGSPLHF. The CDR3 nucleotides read TGTGCCAGCAGCTTGTTAGGTTCACCCCTCCACTTT.

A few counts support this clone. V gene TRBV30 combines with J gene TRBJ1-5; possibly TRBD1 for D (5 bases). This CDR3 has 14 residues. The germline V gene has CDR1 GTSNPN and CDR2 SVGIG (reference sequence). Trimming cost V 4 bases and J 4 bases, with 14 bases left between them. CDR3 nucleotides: TGTGCCTGGAAGGTAGGCTCAGGGAATCAGCCCCAGCATTTT. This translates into CAWKVGSGNQPQHF.

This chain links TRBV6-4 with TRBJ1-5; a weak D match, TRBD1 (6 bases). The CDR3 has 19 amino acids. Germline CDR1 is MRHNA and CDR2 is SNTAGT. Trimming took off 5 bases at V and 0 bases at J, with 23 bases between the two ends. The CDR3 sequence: CASSCGFGGAGNSNQPQHF. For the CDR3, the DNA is TGTGCCAGCAGTTGCGGCTTTGGGGGGGCGGGTAATAGCAATCAGCCCCAGCATTTT.

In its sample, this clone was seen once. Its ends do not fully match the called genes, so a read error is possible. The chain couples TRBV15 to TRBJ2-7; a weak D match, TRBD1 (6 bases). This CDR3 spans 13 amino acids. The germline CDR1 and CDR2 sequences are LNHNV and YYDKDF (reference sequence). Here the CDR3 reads CATRDSVTYRTHF. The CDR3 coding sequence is TGTGCCACCAGGGACAGCGTCACTTACAGGACTCACTTC.

Here the CDR3 DNA reads TGTGCCAGCAGTTGGGGTCCCCAGGGATCCTACGAGCAGTACTTC. It encodes CASSWGPQGSYEQYF. This rearrangement joins TRBV5-5 to TRBJ2-7; D is perhaps TRBD1 (5 bases). CDR3 length equals 15 residues. Trimming removed 5 bases at V and 1 base at J, with 16 bases between. Per the germline V gene, CDR1 is SGHKS and CDR2 is YYEKEE (reference sequence).

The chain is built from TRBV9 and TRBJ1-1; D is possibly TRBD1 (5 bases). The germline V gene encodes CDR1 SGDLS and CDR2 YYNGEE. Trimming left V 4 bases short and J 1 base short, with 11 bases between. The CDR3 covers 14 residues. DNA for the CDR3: TGTGCCAGCAGCTCCCTTAGGGGGAACACTGAAGCTTTCTTT. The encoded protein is CASSSLRGNTEAFF.

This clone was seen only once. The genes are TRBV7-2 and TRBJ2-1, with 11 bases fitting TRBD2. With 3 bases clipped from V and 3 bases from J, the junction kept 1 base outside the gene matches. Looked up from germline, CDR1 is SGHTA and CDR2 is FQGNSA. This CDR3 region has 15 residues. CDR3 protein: CASSFSGGVYNEQFF. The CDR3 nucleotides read TGTGCCAGCAGCTTTAGCGGGGGGGTCTACAATGAGCAGTTCTTC. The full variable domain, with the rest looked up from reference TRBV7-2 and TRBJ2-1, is GAGVSQSPSNKVTEKGKDVELRCDPISGHTALYWYRQSLGQGLEFLIYFQGNSAPDKSGLPSDRFSAERTGGSVSTLTIQRTQQEDSAVYLCASSFSGGVYNEQFFGPGTRLTVL.

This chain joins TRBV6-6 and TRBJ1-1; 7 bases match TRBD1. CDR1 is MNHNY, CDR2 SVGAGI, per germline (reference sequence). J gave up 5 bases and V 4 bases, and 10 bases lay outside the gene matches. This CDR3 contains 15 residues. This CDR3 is CASSSGTAGSTEAFF. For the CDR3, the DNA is TGTGCCAGCAGTTCCGGGACAGCGGGGAGTACTGAAGCTTTCTTT.

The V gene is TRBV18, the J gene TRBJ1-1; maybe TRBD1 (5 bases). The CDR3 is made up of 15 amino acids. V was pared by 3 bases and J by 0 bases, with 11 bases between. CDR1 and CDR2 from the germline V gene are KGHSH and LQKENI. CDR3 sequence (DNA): TGTGCCAGCTCACCGAGGGGAGGCATGAACACTGAAGCTTTCTTT. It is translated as CASSPRGGMNTEAFF.

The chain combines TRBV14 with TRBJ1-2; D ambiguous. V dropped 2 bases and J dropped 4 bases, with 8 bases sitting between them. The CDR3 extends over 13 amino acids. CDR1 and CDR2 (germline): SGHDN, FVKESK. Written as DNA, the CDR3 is TGTGCCAGCAGCCAAATTTCAGGCTATGGCTACACCTTC. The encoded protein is CASSQISGYGYTF.

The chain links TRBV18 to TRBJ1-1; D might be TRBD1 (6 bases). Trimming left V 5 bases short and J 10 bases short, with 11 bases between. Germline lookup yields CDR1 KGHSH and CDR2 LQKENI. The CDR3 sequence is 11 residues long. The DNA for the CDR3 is TGTGCCAGCTCAAACCGAGGGGGAGCTTTCTTT. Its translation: CASSNRGGAFF. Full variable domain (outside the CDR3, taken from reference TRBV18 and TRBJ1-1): NAGVMQNPRHLVRRRGQEARLRCSPMKGHSHVYWYRQLPEEGLKFMVYLQKENIIDESGMPKERFSAEFPKEGPSILRIQQVVRGDSAAYFCASSNRGGAFFGQGTRLTVV.

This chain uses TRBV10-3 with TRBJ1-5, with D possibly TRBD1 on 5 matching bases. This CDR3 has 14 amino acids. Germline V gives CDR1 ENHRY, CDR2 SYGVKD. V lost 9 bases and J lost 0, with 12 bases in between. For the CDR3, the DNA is TGTGCCATTAGGGGAGATTTTAGCAATCAGCCCCAGCATTTT. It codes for CAIRGDFSNQPQHF.

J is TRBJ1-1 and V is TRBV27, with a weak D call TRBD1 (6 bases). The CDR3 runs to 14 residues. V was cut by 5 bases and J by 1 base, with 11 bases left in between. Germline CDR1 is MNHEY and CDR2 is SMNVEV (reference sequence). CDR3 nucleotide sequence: TGTGCCAGCAGTGCGACAGGATGGAACACTGAAGCTTTCTTT. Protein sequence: CASSATGWNTEAFF.

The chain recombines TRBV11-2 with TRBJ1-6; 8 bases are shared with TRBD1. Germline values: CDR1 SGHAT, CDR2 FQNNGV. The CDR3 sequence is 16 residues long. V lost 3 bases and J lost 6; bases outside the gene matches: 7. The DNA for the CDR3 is TGTGCCAGCAGCTTGCGGCGGGACAGGCTTAATTCACCCCTCCACTTT. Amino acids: CASSLRRDRLNSPLHF.

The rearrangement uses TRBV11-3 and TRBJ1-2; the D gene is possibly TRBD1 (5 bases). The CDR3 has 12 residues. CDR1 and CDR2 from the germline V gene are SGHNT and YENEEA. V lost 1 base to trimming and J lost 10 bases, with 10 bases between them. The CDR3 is CASSLGGTDYTF. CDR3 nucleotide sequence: TGTGCCAGCAGCTTAGGGGGCACGGACTACACCTTC.

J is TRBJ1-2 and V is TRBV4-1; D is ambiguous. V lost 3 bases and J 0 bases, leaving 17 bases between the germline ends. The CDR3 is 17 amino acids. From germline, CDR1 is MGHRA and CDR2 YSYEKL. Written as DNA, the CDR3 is TGCGCCAGCAGCCAGTCACTAGTGGCTCCAGCTAACTATGGCTACACCTTC. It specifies CASSQSLVAPANYGYTF.

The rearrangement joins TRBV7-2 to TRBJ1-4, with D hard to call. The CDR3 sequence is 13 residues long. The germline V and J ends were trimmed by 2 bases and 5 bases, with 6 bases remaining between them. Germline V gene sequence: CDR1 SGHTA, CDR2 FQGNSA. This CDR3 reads CASSLSFNEKLFF. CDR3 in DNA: TGTGCCAGCAGCTTATCATTCAATGAAAAACTGTTTTTT.

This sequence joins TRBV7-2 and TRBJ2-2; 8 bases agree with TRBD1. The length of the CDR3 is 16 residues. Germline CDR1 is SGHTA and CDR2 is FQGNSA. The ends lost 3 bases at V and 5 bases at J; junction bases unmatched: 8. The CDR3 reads CASSFGGTGGTGELFF. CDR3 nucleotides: TGTGCCAGCAGCTTTGGGGGTACAGGGGGTACCGGGGAGCTGTTTTTT.